This T cell receptor beta chain was observed in a study of early T cells in non-severe SARS-CoV-2 infection. Whole-study context: Bulk RNA isolated from unsorted whole blood underwent sequencing; chains were not paired. Study-level findings and limits: Anti-spike CD8 responses were favored in VDJdb matching, and private and CD4 specificities were missed.

Attached unique molecular identifiers marked individual cDNA molecules. Using its own MiXCR run on the 5' RACE reads, TCRdb lists one record per CDR3 protein. Among roughly 56,000 distinct CDR3 sequences listed, about an eighth were seen once. Turning to this clonotype: Its antigen is not known.

Germline trimming cut 4 bases from V and 5 bases from J; bases unmatched to any gene: 6. Per germline, CDR1 MNHEY and CDR2 SMNVEV (reference sequence). This CDR3 has 14 amino acids. Sequencing input: whole blood. The chain links TRBV27 to TRBJ1-1, with TRBD1 matching 8 bases. This TCR was recovered from an adult who was a healthcare worker with PCR-confirmed SARS-CoV-2 infection or an uninfected control (not recorded which). As DNA, the CDR3 is TGTGCCAGCAGTTCGCTTGACAGGGGTACTGAAGCTTTCTTT. The encoded protein is CASSSLDRGTEAFF.